This TCR beta chain was retrieved from a study of technical replicates of blood from several donors. Generated by immunoSEQ multiplex PCR, the TCRdb table keeps only in-frame clones and is missing some. This table holds about 56,000 clones, over 85% found once. CDR3 length equals 14 residues. V was pared by 6 bases and J by 4 bases, with 14 bases between. Germline V gene lookup returns CDR1 MNHEY and CDR2 SVGAGI. This clone is categorized as medium-sized. This sequence originates from a human donor in good health. Some clones in this sample may be carry-over from other donors' samples. The chain uses TRBV6-5 and TRBJ2-3, with D possibly being TRBD2 (5 bases). Material: PBMCs. The CDR3 loop reads CASSRTRTADTQYF. In DNA form, the CDR3 reads TGTGCCAGCAGCCGCACTAGGACGGCAGATACGCAGTATTTT.